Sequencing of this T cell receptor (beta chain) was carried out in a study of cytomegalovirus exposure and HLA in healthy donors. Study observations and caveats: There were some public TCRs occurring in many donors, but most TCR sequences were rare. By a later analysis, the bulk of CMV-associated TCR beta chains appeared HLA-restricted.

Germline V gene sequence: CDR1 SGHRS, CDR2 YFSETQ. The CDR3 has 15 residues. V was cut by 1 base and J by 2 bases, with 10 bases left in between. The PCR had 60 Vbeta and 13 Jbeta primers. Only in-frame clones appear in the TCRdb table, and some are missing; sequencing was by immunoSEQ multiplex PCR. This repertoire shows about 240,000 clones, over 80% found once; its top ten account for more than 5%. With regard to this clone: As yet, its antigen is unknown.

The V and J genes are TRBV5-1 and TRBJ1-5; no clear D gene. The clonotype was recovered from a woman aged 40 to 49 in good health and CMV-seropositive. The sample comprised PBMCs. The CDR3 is CASSLSVGGNQPQHF. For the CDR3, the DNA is TGCGCCAGCAGCTTGTCCGTGGGAGGCAATCAGCCCCAGCATTTT.